These 23 T cell receptor beta chains were all obtained from the same sample, sequenced in a study of T cell changes during pregnancy in multiple sclerosis. Assay used: immunoSEQ multiplex PCR; TCRdb lists only in-frame clones, some missing. The top ten hold approximately 0.4% of the sample, which has some 60,000 clones, roughly nine tenths seen once. The specimen comprised CD4+ T cells from peripheral blood mononuclear cells, sampled in the third trimester of pregnancy. All receptors derive from a female donor with multiple sclerosis, enrolled in a pregnancy study.

This chain joins TRBV6-1 and TRBJ2-7; 7 nucleotides match TRBD2. The CDR3 is made up of 14 amino acids. V lost 6 bases, J lost 3 bases, and 8 bases stayed unmatched. Looked up from germline, CDR1 is MNHNS and CDR2 is SASEGT. CDR3 in amino acids: CASRIVGGNYEQYF. As DNA, the CDR3 is TGTGCCAGCAGGATAGTGGGGGGGAACTACGAGCAGTACTTC.

The J gene is TRBJ2-7, the V gene TRBV19; tentatively, D is TRBD1 (6 bases). The CDR3 totals 16 residues. Trimming pared 8 bases from V and 5 bases from J, leaving 25 bases between. Germline CDR1 LNHDA, CDR2 SQIVND (reference sequence). CDR3 sequence (DNA): TGTGCCAGTCTCGGGACATCGGCAGGAGAACCCCACGAGCAGTACTTC. It encodes CASLGTSAGEPHEQYF.

This chain uses TRBV15 with TRBJ2-5; D unclear. The V end lost 1 base, the J end lost 5 bases, and 5 bases lay between the germline ends. Germline V gene sequence: CDR1 LNHNV, CDR2 YYDKDF (reference sequence). The CDR3 totals 12 residues. The CDR3 reads CATSRVSETQYF. CDR3 nucleotide sequence: TGTGCCACCAGCAGAGTATCGGAGACCCAGTACTTC. Complete variable domain (other parts from reference TRBV15 and TRBJ2-5): DAMVIQNPRYQVTQFGKPVTLSCSQTLNHNVMYWYQQKSSQAPKLLFHYYDKDFNNEADTPDNFQSRRPNTSFCFLDIRSPGLGDTAMYLCATSRVSETQYFGPGTRLLVL.

The sample holds a few counts of this clone. This sequence joins TRBV10-1 and TRBJ2-1, with 8 bases that match TRBD2. Germline V gene lookup returns CDR1 WNHNN and CDR2 SYGVQD (reference sequence). The CDR3 spans 15 residues. J gave up 6 bases and V 6 bases, and 10 bases lay outside the gene matches. CDR3 sequence (DNA): TGCGCCAGCAGAAAGCGGGAGCCACGGGGCAATGAGCAGTTCTTC. This codes for CASRKREPRGNEQFF.

This rearrangement joins TRBV4-1 to TRBJ1-3, with D uncertain. Germline CDR1 is MGHRA and CDR2 is YSYEKL. Trimming took off 0 bases at V and 0 bases at J, with 24 bases between the two ends. The CDR3 loop spans 21 amino acids. The CDR3 nucleotides read TGCGCCAGCAGCCAAGATTGGGCCCCCCGTCTTTGGCAAAACTCTGGAAACACCATATATTTT. Translating gives CASSQDWAPRLWQNSGNTIYF.

The genes are TRBV30 and TRBJ1-2, with D perhaps TRBD1 (5 bases). Looked up from germline, CDR1 is GTSNPN and CDR2 is SVGIG (reference sequence). Trimming removed 4 bases at V and 4 bases at J, with 10 bases between. This CDR3 is built from 12 residues. The CDR3 DNA follows: TGTGCCTGGAATGGGGGGAGCTATGGCTACACCTTC. Residues: CAWNGGSYGYTF.

The chain carries TRBV10-3 and TRBJ1-5; D ambiguous. The CDR3 contains 14 residues. CDR1 and CDR2 (germline): ENHRY, SYGVKD. V shed 3 bases and J shed 2 bases, with 8 bases lying between them. The CDR3 nucleotides read TGTGCCATCAGTGATAGCGTGGGCAATCAGCCCCAGCATTTT. It codes for CAISDSVGNQPQHF.

The chain is built from TRBV27 and TRBJ2-7; 7 bases agree with TRBD1. Germline V lookup: CDR1 MNHEY, CDR2 SMNVEV (reference sequence). The CDR3 totals 12 residues. V trimming: 9 bases; J trimming: 2 bases; junction bases outside the gene matches: 4. CDR3 amino acids: CASTGVPYEQYF. The CDR3 nucleotides read TGTGCCAGTACAGGGGTGCCCTACGAGCAGTACTTC.

This chain joins TRBV7-9 and TRBJ2-7, with D perhaps TRBD1 (5 bases). V lost 0 bases, J lost 5 bases, and 17 bases lay in between. Per the germline V gene, CDR1 is SEHNR and CDR2 is FQNEAQ (reference sequence). The CDR3 sequence is 16 residues long. The CDR3 region is CASSLAGAGIYHEQYF. DNA for the CDR3: TGTGCCAGCAGCTTAGCTGGGGCAGGGATTTACCACGAGCAGTACTTC.

The V and J genes are TRBV11-2 and TRBJ2-1; 13 positions match TRBD2. Germline CDR1 SGHAT, CDR2 FQNNGV. Unmatched junction bases numbered 8, after V lost 4 bases and J lost 5 bases. The CDR3 sequence is 17 residues long. CDR3 bases: TGTGCCAGCAGCTCACCGTACGGGACTAGCGGGGACAATGAGCAGTTCTTC. Amino acid sequence: CASSSPYGTSGDNEQFF.

The chain recombines TRBV6-1 with TRBJ2-7, with D maybe TRBD1 (6 bases). The V gene lost 6 bases and the J gene lost 9 bases, with 21 bases spanning the gap. Germline lookup yields CDR1 MNHNS and CDR2 SASEGT. The CDR3 is made up of 14 amino acids. CDR3 sequence: CASSMNAGTPLQYF. CDR3 coding DNA: TGTGCCAGCAGCATGAACGCCGGGACACCATTGCAGTACTTC.

The V and J genes are TRBV25-1 and TRBJ2-2; 9 nucleotides agree with TRBD1. CDR3 length: 16 residues. Germline V gene lookup returns CDR1 MGHDK and CDR2 SYGVNS. V lost 3 bases and J lost 11; bases outside the gene matches: 13. Here the CDR3 reads CASSDLGQGMSSELFF. The DNA for the CDR3 is TGTGCCAGCAGTGACTTAGGACAGGGGATGAGTTCAGAGCTGTTTTTT.

The chain combines TRBV18 with TRBJ1-2; TRBD1 might be the D (6 bases). The CDR3 length is 13 residues. Germline CDR1 and CDR2: KGHSH and LQKENI. V was trimmed by 8 bases and J by 2 bases, leaving 12 bases between them. The CDR3 nucleotides read TGTGCCAGCGCGCGGGGGGCCAACTATGGCTACACCTTC. Protein: CASARGANYGYTF.

The chain is built from TRBV5-1 and TRBJ2-3; D is possibly TRBD1 (6 bases). This CDR3 has 17 amino acids. CDR1 and CDR2 from the germline V gene are SGHRS and YFSETQ. The germline V and J ends were trimmed by 1 base and 5 bases, with 20 bases remaining between them. For the CDR3, the DNA is TGCGCCAGCAGCTTGTCGGGCCAGGGGAGTTTACAAGATACGCAGTATTTT. Its protein product is CASSLSGQGSLQDTQYF.

The rearrangement joins TRBV19 to TRBJ2-3; tentatively, D is TRBD2 (6 bases). The V and J ends lost 9 bases and 2 bases respectively, with 21 bases between them. This CDR3 is 16 amino acids long. Germline CDR1 and CDR2: LNHDA and SQIVND (reference sequence). The CDR3 region is CASRSLGGTFTDTQYF. DNA for the CDR3: TGTGCCAGCAGATCCCTTGGGGGGACCTTCACAGATACGCAGTATTTT.

Only one count was recorded for this clone. The V and J genes are TRBV18 and TRBJ2-3; D is perhaps TRBD1 (6 bases). CDR1 KGHSH and CDR2 LQKENI come from the germline V gene. Trimming pared 1 base from V and 0 bases from J, leaving 11 bases between. The CDR3 length is 16 residues. The CDR3: CASSPLTGFSTDTQYF. The CDR3 bases are TGTGCCAGCTCACCACTTACAGGGTTCAGCACAGATACGCAGTATTTT. The full variable domain, its missing parts supplied by reference TRBV18 and TRBJ2-3, is NAGVMQNPRHLVRRRGQEARLRCSPMKGHSHVYWYRQLPEEGLKFMVYLQKENIIDESGMPKERFSAEFPKEGPSILRIQQVVRGDSAAYFCASSPLTGFSTDTQYFGPGTRLTVL.

This clone was seen only once. The rearrangement joins TRBV25-1 to TRBJ1-1; a possible D gene is TRBD1 (6 bases). CDR3 length equals 17 residues. V was cut by 0 bases and J by 1 base, with 15 bases left in between. CDR1 is MGHDK and CDR2 is SYGVNS in the germline V gene. This chain's CDR3 is CASSEYMGRGGNTEAFF. Written as DNA, the CDR3 is TGTGCCAGCAGTGAATATATGGGCAGAGGGGGGAACACTGAAGCTTTCTTT.

This chain connects TRBV30 to TRBJ2-3, with a tentative D call TRBD1 (6 bases). Per germline, CDR1 GTSNPN and CDR2 SVGIG (reference sequence). CDR3 length equals 16 residues. V lost 2 bases and J lost 3, with 18 bases in between. The CDR3 sequence is CAWSSPGQKRTDTQYF. CDR3 sequence (DNA): TGTGCCTGGAGTTCTCCGGGACAAAAGAGGACAGATACGCAGTATTTT.

The V and J genes are TRBV10-1 and TRBJ2-1; 8 bases are shared with TRBD2. V shed 5 bases, J shed 5 bases, and the junction held 11 bases outside the gene matches. The germline V gene encodes CDR1 WNHNN and CDR2 SYGVQD (reference sequence). CDR3 length equals 16 residues. The CDR3 sequence is CASSLSSGGRDNEQFF. CDR3 bases: TGCGCCAGCAGTCTGAGTTCGGGGGGGCGTGACAATGAGCAGTTCTTC.

The rearrangement links TRBV5-6 to TRBJ2-3, with TRBD2 matching 10 bases. V dropped 4 bases and J dropped 2; count of bases not matched to a gene: 4. The CDR3 has 15 residues. Germline CDR1 reads SGHDT; CDR2 reads YYEEEE. CDR3 sequence reads: CASSKGTSDTDTQYF. As DNA, the CDR3 is TGTGCCAGCAGCAAGGGGACTAGCGACACAGATACGCAGTATTTT.

This chain uses TRBV2 with TRBJ1-2; 7 bases line up with TRBD1. This CDR3 comprises 15 residues. With 6 bases clipped from V and 1 base from J, the junction kept 8 bases outside the gene matches. Germline CDR1 reads SNHLY; CDR2 reads FYNNEI. CDR3 residues: CASSVGQSFNYGYTF. CDR3 nucleotide sequence: TGTGCCAGCAGCGTGGGACAGAGTTTTAACTATGGCTACACCTTC.

The V call is TRBV9, the J call TRBJ1-1, with a weak D call TRBD1 (6 bases). The CDR3 has 15 amino acids. Trimming shortened V by 3 bases and J by 1 base, and 13 bases separated the two germline ends. CDR1 is SGDLS and CDR2 is YYNGEE in the germline V gene. As DNA, the CDR3 is TGTGCCAGCAGCGCGCCAAGGGGGTCGAACACTGAAGCTTTCTTT. Encoded protein: CASSAPRGSNTEAFF.

The V gene is TRBV19, the J gene TRBJ1-1; D is perhaps TRBD1 (6 bases). Trimming took 5 bases from V and 3 from J, leaving 10 bases between them. Germline-derived CDR1 and CDR2 are LNHDA and SQIVND (reference sequence). The CDR3 is made up of 13 amino acids. As DNA, the CDR3 is TGTGCCAGTAGTCCTTACAGGGACACTGAAGCTTTCTTT. It specifies CASSPYRDTEAFF.